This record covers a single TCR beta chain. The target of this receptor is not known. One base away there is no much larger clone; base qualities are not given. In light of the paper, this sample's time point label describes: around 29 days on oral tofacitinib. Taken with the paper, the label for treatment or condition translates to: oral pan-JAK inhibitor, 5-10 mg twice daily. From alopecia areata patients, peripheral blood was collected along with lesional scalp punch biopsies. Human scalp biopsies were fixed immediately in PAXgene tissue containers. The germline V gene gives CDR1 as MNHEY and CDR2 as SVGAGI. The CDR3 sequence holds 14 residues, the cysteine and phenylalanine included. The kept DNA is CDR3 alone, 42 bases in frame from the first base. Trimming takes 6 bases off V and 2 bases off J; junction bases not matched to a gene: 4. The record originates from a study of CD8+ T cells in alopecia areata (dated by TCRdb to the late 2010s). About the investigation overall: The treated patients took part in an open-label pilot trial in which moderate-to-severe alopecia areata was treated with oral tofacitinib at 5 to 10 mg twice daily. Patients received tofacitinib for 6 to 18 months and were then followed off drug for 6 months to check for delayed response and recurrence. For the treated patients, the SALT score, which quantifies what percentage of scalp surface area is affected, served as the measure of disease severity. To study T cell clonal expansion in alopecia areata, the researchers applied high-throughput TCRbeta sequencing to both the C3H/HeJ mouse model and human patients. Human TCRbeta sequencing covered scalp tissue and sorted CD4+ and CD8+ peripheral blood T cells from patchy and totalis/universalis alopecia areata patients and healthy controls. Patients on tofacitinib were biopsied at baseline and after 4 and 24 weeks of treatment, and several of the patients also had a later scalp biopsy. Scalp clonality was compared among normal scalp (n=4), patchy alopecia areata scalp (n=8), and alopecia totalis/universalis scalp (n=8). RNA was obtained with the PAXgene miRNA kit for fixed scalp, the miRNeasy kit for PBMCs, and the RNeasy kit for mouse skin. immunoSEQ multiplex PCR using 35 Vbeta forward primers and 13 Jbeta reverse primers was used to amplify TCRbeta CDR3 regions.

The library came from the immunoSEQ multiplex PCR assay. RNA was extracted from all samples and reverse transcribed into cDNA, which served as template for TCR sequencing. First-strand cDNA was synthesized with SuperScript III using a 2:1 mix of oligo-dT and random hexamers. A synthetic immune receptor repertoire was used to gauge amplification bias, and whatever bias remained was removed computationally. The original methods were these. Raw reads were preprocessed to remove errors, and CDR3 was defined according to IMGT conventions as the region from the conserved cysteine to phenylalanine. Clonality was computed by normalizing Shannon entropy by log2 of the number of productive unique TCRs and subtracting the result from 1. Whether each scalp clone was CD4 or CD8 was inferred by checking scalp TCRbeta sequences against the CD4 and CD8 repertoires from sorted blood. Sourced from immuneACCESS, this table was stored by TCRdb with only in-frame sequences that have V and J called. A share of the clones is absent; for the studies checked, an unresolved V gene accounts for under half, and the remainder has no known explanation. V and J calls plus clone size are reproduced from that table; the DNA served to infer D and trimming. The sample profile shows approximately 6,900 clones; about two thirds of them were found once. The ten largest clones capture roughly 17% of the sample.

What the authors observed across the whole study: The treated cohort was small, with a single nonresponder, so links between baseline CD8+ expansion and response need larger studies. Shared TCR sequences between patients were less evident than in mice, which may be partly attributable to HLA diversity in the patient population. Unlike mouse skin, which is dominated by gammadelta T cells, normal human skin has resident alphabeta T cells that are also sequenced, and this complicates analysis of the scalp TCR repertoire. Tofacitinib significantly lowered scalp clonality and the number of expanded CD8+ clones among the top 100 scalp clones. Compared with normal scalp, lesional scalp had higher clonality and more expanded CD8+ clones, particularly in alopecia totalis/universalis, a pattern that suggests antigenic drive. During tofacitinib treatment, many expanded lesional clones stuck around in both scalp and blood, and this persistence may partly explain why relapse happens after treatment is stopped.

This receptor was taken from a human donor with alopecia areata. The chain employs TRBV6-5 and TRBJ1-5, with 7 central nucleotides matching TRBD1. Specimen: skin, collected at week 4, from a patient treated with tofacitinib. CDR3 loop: CASRSQGGNQPQHF. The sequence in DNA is TGTGCCAGCAGATCCCAGGGGGGCAATCAGCCCCAGCATTTT.